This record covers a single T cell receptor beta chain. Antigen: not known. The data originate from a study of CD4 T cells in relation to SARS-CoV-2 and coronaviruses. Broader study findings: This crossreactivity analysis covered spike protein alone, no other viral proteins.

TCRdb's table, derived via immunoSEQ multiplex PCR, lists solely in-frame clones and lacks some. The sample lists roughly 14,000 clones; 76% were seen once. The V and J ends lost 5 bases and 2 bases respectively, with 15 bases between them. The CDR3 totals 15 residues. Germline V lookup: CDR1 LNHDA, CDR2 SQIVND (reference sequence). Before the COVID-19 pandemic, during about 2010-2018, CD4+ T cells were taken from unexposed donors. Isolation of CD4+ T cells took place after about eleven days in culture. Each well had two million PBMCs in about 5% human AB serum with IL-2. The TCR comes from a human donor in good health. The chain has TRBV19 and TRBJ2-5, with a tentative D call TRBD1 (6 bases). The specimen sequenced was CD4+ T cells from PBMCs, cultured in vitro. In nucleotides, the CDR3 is TGTGCCAGTAGTGGGTCACAGGGCAGGCAAGAGACCCAGTACTTC. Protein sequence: CASSGSQGRQETQYF.